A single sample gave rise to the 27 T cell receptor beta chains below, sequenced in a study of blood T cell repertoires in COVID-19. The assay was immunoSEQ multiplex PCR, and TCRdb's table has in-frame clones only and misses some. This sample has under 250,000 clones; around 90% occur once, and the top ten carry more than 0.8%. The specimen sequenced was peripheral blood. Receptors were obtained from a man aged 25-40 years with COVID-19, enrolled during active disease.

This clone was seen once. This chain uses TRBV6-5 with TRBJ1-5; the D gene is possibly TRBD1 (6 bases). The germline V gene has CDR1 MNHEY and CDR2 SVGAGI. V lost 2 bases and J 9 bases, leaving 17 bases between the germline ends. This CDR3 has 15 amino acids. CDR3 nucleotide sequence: TGTGCCAGCAGTTACGCAGCGGGGGCCGATTGGCCCCAGCATTTT. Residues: CASSYAAGADWPQHF.

In DNA, the CDR3 is TGTGCCAGCAGCTTAGTACAGGGGGCCTCTGAAGCTTTCTTT. This gives the protein CASSLVQGASEAFF. The chain combines TRBV11-2 with TRBJ1-1, with TRBD1 matching 9 bases. Looked up from germline, CDR1 is SGHAT and CDR2 is FQNNGV. V gave up 1 base and J gave up 6 bases; unmatched junction bases: 3. The CDR3 sequence is 14 residues long.

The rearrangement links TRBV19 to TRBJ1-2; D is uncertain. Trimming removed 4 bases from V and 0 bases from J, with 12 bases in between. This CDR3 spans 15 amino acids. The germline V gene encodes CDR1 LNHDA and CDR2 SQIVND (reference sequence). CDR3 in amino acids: CASSKVGETNYGYTF. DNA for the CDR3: TGTGCCAGTAGTAAAGTAGGAGAAACTAACTATGGCTACACCTTC.

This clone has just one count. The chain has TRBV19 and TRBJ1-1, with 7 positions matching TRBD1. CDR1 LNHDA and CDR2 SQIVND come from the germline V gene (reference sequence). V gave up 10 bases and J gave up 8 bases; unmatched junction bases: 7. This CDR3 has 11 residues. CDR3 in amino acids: CAILIQGEAFF. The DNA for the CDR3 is TGTGCCATCCTCATACAGGGGGAAGCTTTCTTT. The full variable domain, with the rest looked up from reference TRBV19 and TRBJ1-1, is DGGITQSPKYLFRKEGQNVTLSCEQNLNHDAMYWYRQDPGQGLRLIYYSQIVNDFQKGDIAEGYSVSREKKESFPLTVTSAQKNPTAFYLCAILIQGEAFFGQGTRLTVV.

As DNA, the CDR3 is TGTGCCAGCAGCGTAGTTGGCGGGGGGGTTAATACGCAGTATTTT. It yields the protein CASSVVGGGVNTQYF. This chain joins TRBV9 and TRBJ2-3; 9 nucleotides match TRBD2. Germline V gives CDR1 SGDLS, CDR2 YYNGEE. V was clipped by 0 bases and J by 7 bases; unmatched bases: 6. This CDR3 has 15 amino acids.

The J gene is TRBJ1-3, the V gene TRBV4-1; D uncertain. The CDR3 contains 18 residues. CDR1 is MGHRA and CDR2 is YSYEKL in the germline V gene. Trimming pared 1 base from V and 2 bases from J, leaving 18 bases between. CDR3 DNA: TGCGCCAGCAGCCAAGTTATCAGGCAGGCGGGGACTGGAAACACCATATATTTT. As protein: CASSQVIRQAGTGNTIYF.

CDR3 region: CASSRTGARSSYNSPLHF. CDR3 nucleotides: TGTGCCAGCAGCCGAACAGGGGCTAGGAGCTCCTATAATTCACCCCTCCACTTT. The V call is TRBV2, the J call TRBJ1-6; 7 nucleotides agree with TRBD1. V gave up 6 bases and J gave up 0 bases; unmatched junction bases: 11. There are 18 residues in the CDR3. Germline values: CDR1 SNHLY, CDR2 FYNNEI.

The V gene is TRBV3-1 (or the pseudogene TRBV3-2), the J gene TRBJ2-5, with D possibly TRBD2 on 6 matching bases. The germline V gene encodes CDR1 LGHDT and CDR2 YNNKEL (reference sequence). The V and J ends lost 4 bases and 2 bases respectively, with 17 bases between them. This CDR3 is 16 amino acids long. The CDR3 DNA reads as TGTGCCAGCAGCCCCCGACTAGTCCCCCGACAAGAGACCCAGTACTTC. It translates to CASSPRLVPRQETQYF.

Here the CDR3 DNA reads TGTGCCAGCAGTTCTATCGGGGGGCATTCGTACGAGCAGTACTTC. Its protein product is CASSSIGGHSYEQYF. This chain joins TRBV5-6 and TRBJ2-7, with D possibly being TRBD2 (7 bases). There are 15 residues in the CDR3. V was trimmed by 5 bases and J by 4 bases, leaving 19 bases between them. Germline lookup yields CDR1 SGHDT and CDR2 YYEEEE.

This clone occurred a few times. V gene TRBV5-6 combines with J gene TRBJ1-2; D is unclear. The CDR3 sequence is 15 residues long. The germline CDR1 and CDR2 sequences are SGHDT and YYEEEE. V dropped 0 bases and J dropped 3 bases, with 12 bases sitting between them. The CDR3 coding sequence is TGTGCCAGCAGCTTGGACCGGGTCGGGTACTATGGCTACACCTTC. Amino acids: CASSLDRVGYYGYTF.

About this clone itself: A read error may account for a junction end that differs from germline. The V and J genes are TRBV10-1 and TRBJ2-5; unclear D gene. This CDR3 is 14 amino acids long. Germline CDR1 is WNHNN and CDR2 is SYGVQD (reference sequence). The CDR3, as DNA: TGCGCCAGCCCAACAGCCCCAAGTCAAGGGACCCAGTACTTC. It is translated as CASPTAPSQGTQYF.

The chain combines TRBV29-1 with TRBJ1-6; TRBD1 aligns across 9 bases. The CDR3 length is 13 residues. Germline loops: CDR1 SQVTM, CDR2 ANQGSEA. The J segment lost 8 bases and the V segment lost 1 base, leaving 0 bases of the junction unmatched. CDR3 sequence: CSVEGTGDSPLHF. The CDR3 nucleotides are TGCAGCGTTGAAGGGACAGGGGATTCACCCCTCCACTTT.

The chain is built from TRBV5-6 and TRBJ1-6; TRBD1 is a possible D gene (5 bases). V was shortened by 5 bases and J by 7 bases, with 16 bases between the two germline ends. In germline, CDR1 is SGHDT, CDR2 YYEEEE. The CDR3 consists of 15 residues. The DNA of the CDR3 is TGTGCCAGCAGGTATTACGGGGGAGGGAATTCACCCCTCCACTTT. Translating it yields CASRYYGGGNSPLHF.

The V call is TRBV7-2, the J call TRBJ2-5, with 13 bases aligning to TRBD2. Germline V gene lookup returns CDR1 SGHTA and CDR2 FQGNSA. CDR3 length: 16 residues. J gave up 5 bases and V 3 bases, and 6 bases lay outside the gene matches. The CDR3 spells CASSFLGLAGRETQYF. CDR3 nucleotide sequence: TGTGCCAGCAGCTTTCTGGGACTAGCGGGGCGGGAGACCCAGTACTTC.

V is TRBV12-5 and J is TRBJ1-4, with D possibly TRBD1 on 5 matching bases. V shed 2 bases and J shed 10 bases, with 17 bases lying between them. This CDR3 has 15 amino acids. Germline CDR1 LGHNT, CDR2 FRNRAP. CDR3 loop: CASGLYSEPQGKLFF. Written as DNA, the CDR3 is TGTGCTAGTGGTTTGTACTCCGAGCCCCAGGGAAAACTGTTTTTT.

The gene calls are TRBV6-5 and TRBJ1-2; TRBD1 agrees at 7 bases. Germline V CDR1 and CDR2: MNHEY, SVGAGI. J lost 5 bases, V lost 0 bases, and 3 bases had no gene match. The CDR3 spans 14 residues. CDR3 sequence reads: CASSYSQTGYGYTF. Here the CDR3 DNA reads TGTGCCAGCAGTTACTCACAGACAGGGTATGGCTACACCTTC.

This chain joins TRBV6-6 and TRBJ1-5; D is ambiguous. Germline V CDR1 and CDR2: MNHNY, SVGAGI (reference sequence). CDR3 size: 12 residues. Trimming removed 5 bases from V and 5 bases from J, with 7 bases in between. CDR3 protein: CASSTDDQPQHF. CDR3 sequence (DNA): TGTGCCAGCAGTACAGATGATCAGCCCCAGCATTTT.

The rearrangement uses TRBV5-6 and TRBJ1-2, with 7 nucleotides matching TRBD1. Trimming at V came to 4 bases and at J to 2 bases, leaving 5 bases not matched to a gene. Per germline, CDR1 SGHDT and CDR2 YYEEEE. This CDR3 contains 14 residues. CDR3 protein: CASSKTGSNYGYTF. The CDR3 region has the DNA TGTGCCAGCAGCAAGACAGGGTCCAACTATGGCTACACCTTC.

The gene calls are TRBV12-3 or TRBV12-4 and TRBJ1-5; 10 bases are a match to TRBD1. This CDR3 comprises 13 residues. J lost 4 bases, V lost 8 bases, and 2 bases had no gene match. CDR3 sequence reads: CASGTGENQPQHF. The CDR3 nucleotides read TGTGCCAGCGGGACAGGGGAGAATCAGCCCCAGCATTTT.

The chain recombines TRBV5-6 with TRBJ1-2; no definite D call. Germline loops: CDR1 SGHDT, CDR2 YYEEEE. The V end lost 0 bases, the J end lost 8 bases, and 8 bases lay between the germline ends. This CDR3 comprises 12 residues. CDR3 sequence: CASSLGLWGYTF. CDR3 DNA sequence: TGTGCCAGCAGCTTGGGACTATGGGGCTACACCTTC.

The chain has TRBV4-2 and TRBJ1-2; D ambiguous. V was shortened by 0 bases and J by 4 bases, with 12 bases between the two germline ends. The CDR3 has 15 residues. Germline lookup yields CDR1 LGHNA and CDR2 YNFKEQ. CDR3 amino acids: CASSQDINRFYGYTF. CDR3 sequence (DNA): TGTGCCAGCAGCCAAGATATCAACAGATTCTATGGCTACACCTTC.

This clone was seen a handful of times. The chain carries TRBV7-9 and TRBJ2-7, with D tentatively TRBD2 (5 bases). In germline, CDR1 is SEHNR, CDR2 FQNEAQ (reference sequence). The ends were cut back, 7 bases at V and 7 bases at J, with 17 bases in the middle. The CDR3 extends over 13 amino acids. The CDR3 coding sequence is TGTGCCAGCACCTTGGCCCTATCGGGGGAGCAGTACTTC. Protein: CASTLALSGEQYF.

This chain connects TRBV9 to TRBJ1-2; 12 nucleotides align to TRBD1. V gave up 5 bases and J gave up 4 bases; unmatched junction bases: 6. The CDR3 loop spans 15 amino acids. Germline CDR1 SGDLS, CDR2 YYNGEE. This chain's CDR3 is CASRPGTGGAYGYTF. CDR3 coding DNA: TGTGCCAGCAGGCCCGGGACAGGGGGCGCCTATGGCTACACCTTC.

The CDR3 region has the DNA TGTGCCAGTAGCGAGGAACCACAAGAGACCCAGTACTTC. Translation: CASSEEPQETQYF. The chain employs TRBV19 and TRBJ2-5; D is uncertain. Trimming cost V 6 bases and J 2 bases, with 10 bases left between them. This CDR3 comprises 13 residues. Germline values: CDR1 LNHDA, CDR2 SQIVND (reference sequence).

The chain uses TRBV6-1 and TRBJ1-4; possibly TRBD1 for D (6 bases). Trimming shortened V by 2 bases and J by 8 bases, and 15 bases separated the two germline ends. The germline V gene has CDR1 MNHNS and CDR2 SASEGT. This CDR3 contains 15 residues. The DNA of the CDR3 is TGTGCCAGCAGTGAACTAGGGGGGGTTTGGGAAAAACTGTTTTTT. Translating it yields CASSELGGVWEKLFF.

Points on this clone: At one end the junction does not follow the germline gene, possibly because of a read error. CDR3 amino acids: CASRDPETEAFF. As DNA, the CDR3 is TGTGCCAGCCGTGACCCCGAGACTGAAGCTTTCTTT. This sequence joins TRBV6-1 and TRBJ1-1; unclear D gene. Looked up from germline, CDR1 is MNHNS and CDR2 is SASEGT. This CDR3 is 12 amino acids long.

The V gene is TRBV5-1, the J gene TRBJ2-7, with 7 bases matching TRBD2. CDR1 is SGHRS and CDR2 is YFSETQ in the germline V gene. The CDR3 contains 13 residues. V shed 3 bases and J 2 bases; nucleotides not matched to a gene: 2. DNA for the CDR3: TGCGCCAGCAGCTCTAGCGGCACCTACGAGCAGTACTTC. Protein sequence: CASSSSGTYEQYF.